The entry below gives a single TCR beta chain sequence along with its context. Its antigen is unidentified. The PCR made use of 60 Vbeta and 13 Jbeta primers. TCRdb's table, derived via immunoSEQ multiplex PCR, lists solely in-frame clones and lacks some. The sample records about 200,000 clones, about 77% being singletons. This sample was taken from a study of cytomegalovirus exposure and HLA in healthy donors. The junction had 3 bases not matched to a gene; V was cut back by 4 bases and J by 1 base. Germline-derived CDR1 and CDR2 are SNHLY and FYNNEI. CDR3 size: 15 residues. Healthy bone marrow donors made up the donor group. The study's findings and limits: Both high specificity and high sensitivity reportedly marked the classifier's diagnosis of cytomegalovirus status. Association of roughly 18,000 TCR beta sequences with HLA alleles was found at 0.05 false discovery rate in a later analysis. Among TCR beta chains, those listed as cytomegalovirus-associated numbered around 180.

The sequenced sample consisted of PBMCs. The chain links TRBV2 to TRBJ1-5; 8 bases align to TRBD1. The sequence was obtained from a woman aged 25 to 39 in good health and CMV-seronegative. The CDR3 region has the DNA TGTGCCAGCAGTGGACAGGGGCTAAGCAATCAGCCCCAGCATTTT. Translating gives CASSGQGLSNQPQHF.